This is a list of T cell receptor beta chains from one sample in a study of spatial heterogeneity in lung cancer. One entry per CDR3 protein results from TCRdb running MiXCR on the 5' RACE reads. The table lists fewer than 1,000 distinct CDR3 sequences, 25% to 35% of them singletons, with about 20% in the top ten. The sequences come from lung tumor tissue, collected at surgery. These receptors were taken from a male donor with early-stage non-small cell lung cancer. The CDR3 runs from the conserved cysteine through the conserved F or W. The D gene is left open where the match is weak. The size field is filled for only some rows; it gives once, few, many or a size class.

len: 17
abundance: -
j_gene: TRBJ2-7
v_gene: TRBV11-2
d_gene: TRBD2
CDR3aa: CASFFPRTSGSGREQYF
CDR3nt: TGTGCCAGCTTTTTCCCTCGTACTAGCGGGAGTGGTAGGGAGCAGTACTTC

len: 17
abundance: -
j_gene: TRBJ2-5
v_gene: TRBV19
d_gene: TRBD2
CDR3aa: CASSISALAGGQETQYF
CDR3nt: TGTGCCAGTAGTATCTCGGCCCTAGCGGGGGGCCAAGAGACCCAGTACTTC

len: 15
abundance: -
j_gene: TRBJ2-4
v_gene: TRBV7-8
d_gene: -
CDR3aa: CASSIGGGAKNIQYF
CDR3nt: TGTGCCAGCAGCATTGGAGGGGGAGCCAAAAACATTCAGTACTTC

len: 15
abundance: medium-sized
j_gene: TRBJ1-3
v_gene: TRBV12-3/TRBV12-4
d_gene: -
CDR3aa: CASSLYPRTGNTIYF
CDR3nt: TGTGCCAGCAGTTTATATCCAAGGACTGGAAACACCATATATTTT

len: 14
abundance: medium-sized
j_gene: TRBJ2-5
v_gene: TRBV7-3
d_gene: TRBD2
CDR3aa: CASSSSGGPETQYF
CDR3nt: TGTGCCAGCAGCTCCTCGGGGGGGCCTGAGACCCAGTACTTC

len: 18
abundance: -
j_gene: TRBJ2-6
v_gene: TRBV5-6
d_gene: TRBD1
CDR3aa: CASSLVTGGVFGANVLTF
CDR3nt: TGTGCCAGCAGCTTGGTGACAGGGGGCGTTTTTGGGGCCAACGTCCTGACTTTC

len: 12
abundance: -
j_gene: TRBJ1-1
v_gene: TRBV28
d_gene: -
CDR3aa: CASSLNGGRAFF
CDR3nt: TGTGCCAGCAGTTTAAATGGAGGAAGGGCTTTCTTT

len: 18
abundance: large
j_gene: TRBJ2-2
v_gene: TRBV14
d_gene: TRBD2
CDR3aa: CASSQDRSGRVRTGELFF
CDR3nt: TGTGCCAGCAGCCAAGATCGAAGCGGGAGAGTCCGCACCGGGGAGCTGTTTTTT

len: 16
abundance: -
j_gene: TRBJ1-1
v_gene: TRBV6-1
d_gene: -
CDR3aa: CASSGPTSPLNTEAFF
CDR3nt: TGTGCCAGCAGTGGGCCGACATCGCCCCTGAACACTGAAGCTTTCTTT

len: 14
abundance: large
j_gene: TRBJ1-1
v_gene: TRBV27
d_gene: -
CDR3aa: CASSLKGLNTEAFF
CDR3nt: TGTGCCAGCAGTTTAAAGGGTTTGAACACTGAAGCTTTCTTT

len: 13
abundance: medium-sized
j_gene: TRBJ2-5
v_gene: TRBV20-1
d_gene: TRBD1
CDR3aa: CSVLGGVVETQYF
CDR3nt: TGCAGTGTACTAGGGGGCGTCGTCGAGACCCAGTACTTC

len: 12
abundance: -
j_gene: TRBJ2-4
v_gene: TRBV6-4
d_gene: -
CDR3aa: CASSRDGDIQYF
CDR3nt: TGTGCCAGCAGCCGGGACGGGGACATTCAGTACTTC

len: 13
abundance: -
j_gene: TRBJ1-3
v_gene: TRBV20-1
d_gene: -
CDR3aa: CSARGHPGNTIYF
CDR3nt: TGCAGTGCTAGGGGACACCCTGGAAACACCATATATTTT

len: 13
abundance: once
j_gene: TRBJ1-2
v_gene: TRBV3-1
d_gene: -
CDR3aa: CASSQGPRRGYTF
CDR3nt: TGTGCCAGCAGCCAGGGTCCTCGAAGGGGCTACACCTTC

len: 15
abundance: medium-sized
j_gene: TRBJ2-5
v_gene: TRBV20-1
d_gene: TRBD2
CDR3aa: CSAKNLAGGQETQYF
CDR3nt: TGCAGTGCTAAAAATCTAGCGGGAGGCCAAGAGACCCAGTACTTC

len: 16
abundance: few
j_gene: TRBJ2-3
v_gene: TRBV4-2
d_gene: TRBD1
CDR3aa: CASSRSNRGATDTQYF
CDR3nt: TGTGCCAGCAGCCGATCCAACAGGGGCGCGACAGATACGCAGTATTTT

len: 15
abundance: large
j_gene: TRBJ2-7
v_gene: TRBV6-5
d_gene: TRBD1
CDR3aa: CASSYIDRGQYEQYF
CDR3nt: TGTGCCAGCAGTTACATTGACAGGGGGCAATACGAGCAGTACTTC

len: 16
abundance: large
j_gene: TRBJ1-6
v_gene: TRBV27
d_gene: TRBD1
CDR3aa: CASLPNRDSYNSPLHF
CDR3nt: TGTGCCAGCCTCCCCAACCGGGACAGCTATAATTCACCCCTCCACTTT

len: 15
abundance: large
j_gene: TRBJ2-2
v_gene: TRBV5-6
d_gene: -
CDR3aa: CASSFQGPYTGELFF
CDR3nt: TGTGCCAGCAGCTTTCAGGGCCCCTACACCGGGGAGCTGTTTTTT

len: 14
abundance: large
j_gene: TRBJ2-1
v_gene: TRBV24-1
d_gene: TRBD2
CDR3aa: CATSDAGAYNEQFF
CDR3nt: TGTGCCACCAGTGATGCGGGGGCCTACAATGAGCAGTTCTTC

len: 15
abundance: few
j_gene: TRBJ2-1
v_gene: TRBV11-1
d_gene: TRBD2
CDR3aa: CASSGSGGGAGEQFF
CDR3nt: TGTGCCAGCAGCGGGTCTGGCGGGGGGGCCGGCGAGCAGTTCTTC

len: 18
abundance: -
j_gene: TRBJ1-4
v_gene: TRBV6-1
d_gene: -
CDR3aa: CASGGRPGPRPRGEKLFF
CDR3nt: TGTGCCAGCGGTGGCCGTCCGGGACCCCGTCCGCGTGGTGAAAAACTGTTTTTT

len: 14
abundance: large
j_gene: TRBJ2-5
v_gene: TRBV9
d_gene: -
CDR3aa: CASSVLPEEGTQYF
CDR3nt: TGTGCCAGCAGCGTTCTCCCCGAGGAGGGGACCCAGTACTTC

len: 15
abundance: large
j_gene: TRBJ1-1
v_gene: TRBV13
d_gene: -
CDR3aa: CASRARGGMNTEAFF
CDR3nt: TGTGCCAGCAGGGCTAGGGGAGGGATGAACACTGAAGCTTTCTTT

len: 16
abundance: -
j_gene: TRBJ2-6
v_gene: TRBV5-6
d_gene: -
CDR3aa: CASSLPTASGANVLTF
CDR3nt: TGTGCCAGCAGCCTACCGACAGCCTCTGGGGCCAACGTCCTGACTTTC

len: 17
abundance: large
j_gene: TRBJ2-5
v_gene: TRBV7-6
d_gene: TRBD2
CDR3aa: CASSQGLAGFGQETQYF
CDR3nt: TGTGCCAGCAGCCAAGGACTAGCGGGGTTCGGGCAAGAGACCCAGTACTTC

len: 12
abundance: -
j_gene: TRBJ1-1
v_gene: TRBV7-9
d_gene: -
CDR3aa: CAIWGVNTEAFF
CDR3nt: TGTGCCATCTGGGGGGTGAACACTGAAGCTTTCTTT

len: 15
abundance: medium-sized
j_gene: TRBJ2-3
v_gene: TRBV28
d_gene: TRBD2
CDR3aa: CASSLHGRPTDTQYF
CDR3nt: TGTGCCAGCAGTTTACACGGGAGGCCTACGGATACGCAGTATTTT

len: 17
abundance: -
j_gene: TRBJ2-1
v_gene: TRBV13
d_gene: TRBD1
CDR3aa: CASSLGRGLVWDDEQFF
CDR3nt: TGTGCCAGCAGCTTAGGTAGGGGGCTAGTATGGGACGATGAGCAGTTCTTC

len: 14
abundance: medium-sized
j_gene: TRBJ2-1
v_gene: TRBV20-1
d_gene: TRBD2
CDR3aa: CSAPLAGVLNEQFF
CDR3nt: TGCAGTGCTCCTCTAGCGGGAGTTCTCAATGAGCAGTTCTTC

len: 12
abundance: medium-sized
j_gene: TRBJ2-3
v_gene: TRBV6-5
d_gene: -
CDR3aa: CASRGSTDTQYF
CDR3nt: TGTGCCAGCAGGGGGAGCACAGATACGCAGTATTTT

len: 16
abundance: large
j_gene: TRBJ1-6
v_gene: TRBV7-8
d_gene: -
CDR3aa: CASSLRVGPSNSPLHF
CDR3nt: TGTGCCAGCAGCTTAAGAGTGGGACCGAGTAATTCACCCCTCCACTTT

len: 14
abundance: few
j_gene: TRBJ1-1
v_gene: TRBV5-1
d_gene: -
CDR3aa: CASSYGGTPLEAFF
CDR3nt: TGCGCCAGCAGCTACGGCGGGACACCCCTTGAAGCTTTCTTT

len: 15
abundance: large
j_gene: TRBJ2-2
v_gene: TRBV7-9
d_gene: TRBD1
CDR3aa: CASIRTGANTGELFF
CDR3nt: TGTGCCAGCATTAGGACAGGGGCGAACACCGGGGAGCTGTTTTTT

len: 17
abundance: medium-sized
j_gene: TRBJ1-6
v_gene: TRBV20-1
d_gene: TRBD1
CDR3aa: CSADGQGSSSYNSPLHF
CDR3nt: TGCAGTGCCGACGGACAGGGCTCAAGCTCCTATAATTCACCCCTCCACTTT

len: 18
abundance: large
j_gene: TRBJ2-2
v_gene: TRBV19
d_gene: -
CDR3aa: CASRDSAGDFSLTGELFF
CDR3nt: TGTGCCAGTAGGGACAGTGCCGGGGATTTCTCTTTGACCGGGGAGCTGTTTTTT

len: 16
abundance: large
j_gene: TRBJ1-3
v_gene: TRBV6-5
d_gene: -
CDR3aa: CASSSTGSHSGNTIYF
CDR3nt: TGTGCCAGCAGTTCGACAGGCTCTCACTCTGGAAACACCATATATTTT

len: 14
abundance: -
j_gene: TRBJ2-5
v_gene: TRBV6-2/TRBV6-3
d_gene: -
CDR3aa: CASKFPGARQTQYF
CDR3nt: TGTGCCAGCAAATTCCCCGGGGCCCGCCAGACCCAGTACTTC

len: 15
abundance: hyperexpanded
j_gene: TRBJ2-5
v_gene: TRBV6-2/TRBV6-3
d_gene: -
CDR3aa: CASSPPGHPQETQYF
CDR3nt: TGTGCCAGCAGTCCACCGGGACACCCACAAGAGACCCAGTACTTC

len: 12
abundance: -
j_gene: TRBJ2-7
v_gene: TRBV6-5
d_gene: -
CDR3aa: CASSPRGYEQYF
CDR3nt: TGTGCCAGCAGTCCTCGTGGCTACGAGCAGTACTTC

len: 14
abundance: large
j_gene: TRBJ1-1
v_gene: TRBV20-1
d_gene: -
CDR3aa: CSARDRVVYTEAFF
CDR3nt: TGCAGTGCTAGAGACAGGGTGGTCTACACTGAAGCTTTCTTT

len: 15
abundance: -
j_gene: TRBJ2-7
v_gene: TRBV7-9
d_gene: -
CDR3aa: CASSFGGSGDYEQYF
CDR3nt: TGTGCCAGCAGCTTCGGGGGCAGCGGGGATTACGAGCAGTACTTC

len: 14
abundance: large
j_gene: TRBJ2-7
v_gene: TRBV25-1
d_gene: -
CDR3aa: CASKNDNQLGEQYF
CDR3nt: TGTGCCAGCAAGAACGACAACCAGCTCGGGGAGCAGTACTTC

len: 13
abundance: large
j_gene: TRBJ1-1
v_gene: TRBV6-5
d_gene: -
CDR3aa: CASCKQGSTEAFF
CDR3nt: TGTGCCAGCTGTAAACAGGGAAGCACTGAAGCTTTCTTT